Described below is a single T cell receptor (beta chain) sequence and its context. What it binds is not known. The donor cohort consisted entirely of Caucasian adults residing in Nashville, Tennessee. The data are from a study of shared clonotypes between healthy human individuals. Findings and caveats of the study: The study's rarefaction showed incomplete sorted-subset sequencing despite large depth.

The CDR3 sequence is 15 residues long. Trimming removed 5 bases from V and 10 bases from J, with 23 bases in between. Germline lookup yields CDR1 SGHNT and CDR2 YENEEA. Assay execution took place at the deep level. Clones were sequenced by immunoSEQ multiplex PCR, and TCRdb holds only the in-frame ones, with some missing. Here the sample spans 2 million to 3 million clones, 90% to 95% being singletons. The sequence came from a man between 18 and 29 years old in good health. Some clones in this sample may be carry-over from other donors' samples. This rearrangement joins TRBV11-3 to TRBJ1-1; TRBD1 is a possible D gene (6 bases). The sequencing sample was made of naive CD4+ T cells from PBMCs. Subset reported: CD45RA+ positively selected. CDR3 bases: TGTGCCAGCAGCGGGCGAACAGGGAGCACAGAGCGAGCTTTCTTT. It yields the protein CASSGRTGSTERAFF.